A selection of T cell receptor beta chains follows, all from one sample in a study of T cells after somatic rescue of genetic block. Repertoires were generated with immunoSEQ multiplex PCR, while TCRdb's copy carries only in-frame clones and drops some. The data contain approximately 10,000 clones, around 72% of them singletons. The sequencing input was peripheral blood mononuclear cells (PBMCs). Source of these receptors: a boy between 10 and 17 years old. The CDR3 runs from the conserved cysteine through the conserved F or W. Each record gives: V gene, D gene, clone size, J gene, CDR3 protein, CDR3 DNA. A D gene is named only where the DNA matches it firmly. Only part of the rows carry a size: once, few, many, or a class if the clone is expanded.

TRBV27	-	-	TRBJ1-2	CASSLNRPYGYTF	TGTGCCAGCAGTTTGAACAGACCCTATGGCTACACCTTC
TRBV27	-	-	TRBJ2-1	CASTGWRGRQGGFSYNEQFF	TGTGCCAGCACGGGGTGGAGGGGCCGACAGGGTGGATTTTCCTACAATGAGCAGTTCTTC
TRBV9	TRBD1	-	TRBJ2-2	CASSLQGATGELFF	TGTGCCAGCAGCCTCCAGGGGGCAACCGGGGAGCTGTTTTTT
TRBV27	TRBD1	few	TRBJ1-2	CASRVGTGHYGYTF	TGTGCCAGCCGAGTCGGGACAGGGCACTATGGCTACACCTTC
TRBV9	TRBD1	-	TRBJ2-2	CASSVEGQANTGELFF	TGTGCCAGCAGCGTGGAGGGACAGGCGAACACCGGGGAGCTGTTTTTT
TRBV28	-	few	TRBJ1-6	CASSPTGDIYNSPLHF	TGTGCCAGCAGTCCGACAGGAGATATTTATAATTCACCCCTCCACTTT
TRBV27	-	-	TRBJ2-1	CASSLSRIHGDEQFF	TGTGCCAGCAGTTTATCGAGGATTCATGGGGATGAGCAGTTCTTC
TRBV18	-	-	TRBJ1-1	CASSPSKGTMNTEAFF	TGTGCCAGCTCACCTAGTAAAGGGACCATGAACACTGAAGCTTTCTTT
TRBV10-3	-	-	TRBJ2-1	CASKGGYNEQFF	TGTGCCTCCAAAGGGGGGTACAATGAGCAGTTCTTC
TRBV10-3	-	few	TRBJ1-1	CAIGRGTLNTEAFF	TGTGCCATCGGGAGAGGGACACTGAACACTGAAGCTTTCTTT
TRBV5-1	-	-	TRBJ2-3	CASSLGRGFSTDTQYF	TGCGCCAGCAGCTTAGGGCGGGGCTTTAGCACAGATACGCAGTATTTT
TRBV5-1	-	-	TRBJ2-7	CASSLGQLSYEQYF	TGCGCCAGCAGCTTAGGGCAGCTCTCCTACGAGCAGTACTTC
TRBV6-5	-	-	TRBJ2-7	CASSRTVSYEQYF	TGTGCCAGCAGTCGGACAGTCTCCTACGAGCAGTACTTC
TRBV5-1	TRBD1	medium-sized	TRBJ1-1	CASTRQGSDTEAFF	TGCGCCAGCACCAGACAGGGGAGTGACACTGAAGCTTTCTTT
TRBV19	-	-	TRBJ2-5	CASSILGGETQYF	TGTGCCAGTAGTATACTGGGAGGAGAGACCCAGTACTTC
TRBV28	TRBD1	-	TRBJ2-7	CASRSPGQGSYEQYF	TGTGCCAGCAGGTCTCCGGGACAGGGCTCCTACGAGCAGTACTTC
TRBV9	-	-	TRBJ2-5	CASSVGKPWSQETQYF	TGTGCCAGCAGCGTAGGGAAACCGTGGTCCCAAGAGACCCAGTACTTC
TRBV28	TRBD1	-	TRBJ1-4	CASSFDRGSEKLFF	TGTGCCAGCAGTTTTGACAGGGGAAGCGAAAAACTGTTTTTT
TRBV6-5	TRBD2	-	TRBJ2-1	CASSRTSGHNEQFF	TGTGCCAGCAGTCGGACTAGCGGCCACAATGAGCAGTTCTTC
TRBV9	-	-	TRBJ1-2	CASTPGGLRYGYTF	TGTGCCAGCACCCCCGGGGGACTCCGCTATGGCTACACCTTC
TRBV5-1	TRBD1	-	TRBJ1-1	CASSLAPGQRIPAMNTEAFF	TGCGCCAGCAGCTTGGCCCCGGGACAGCGGATCCCTGCCATGAACACTGAAGCTTTCTTT
TRBV11-2	-	-	TRBJ1-1	CASTLTGANTEAFF	TGTGCCAGCACCTTAACGGGGGCGAACACTGAAGCTTTCTTT